This T cell receptor (beta chain) appears in the sequencing data of a study of breast tumors, draining lymph nodes, adjacent tissues. This CDR3 comprises 16 residues. Germline V gives CDR1 ENHRY, CDR2 SYGVKD. In TCRdb, the multiplex PCR reads were re-called with MiXCR into one record per CDR3 protein. The sample shows fewer than 150,000 distinct CDR3 sequences, approximately 22% of them seen only once. Samples came from axillary lymph nodes draining the breast cancer. General study findings and limits: The data were judged consistent with most tumor T cells coming from lymph node and expanding in tumor.

On this clonotype: Its specificity is unknown. The junction differs from germline at one of its ends, possibly a read error.

This receptor was taken from a female donor with breast cancer. Some clones in this sample may be carry-over from other donors' samples. The sequenced material came from axillary lymph node tissue. The gene calls are TRBV10-3 and TRBJ2-7; perhaps TRBD2 as D (6 bases). The CDR3 sequence: CAIRLWGRRGVYERYF. In nucleotides, the CDR3 is TGTGCCATCAGGCTGTGGGGACGGAGGGGCGTCTACGAGCGGTATTTC.